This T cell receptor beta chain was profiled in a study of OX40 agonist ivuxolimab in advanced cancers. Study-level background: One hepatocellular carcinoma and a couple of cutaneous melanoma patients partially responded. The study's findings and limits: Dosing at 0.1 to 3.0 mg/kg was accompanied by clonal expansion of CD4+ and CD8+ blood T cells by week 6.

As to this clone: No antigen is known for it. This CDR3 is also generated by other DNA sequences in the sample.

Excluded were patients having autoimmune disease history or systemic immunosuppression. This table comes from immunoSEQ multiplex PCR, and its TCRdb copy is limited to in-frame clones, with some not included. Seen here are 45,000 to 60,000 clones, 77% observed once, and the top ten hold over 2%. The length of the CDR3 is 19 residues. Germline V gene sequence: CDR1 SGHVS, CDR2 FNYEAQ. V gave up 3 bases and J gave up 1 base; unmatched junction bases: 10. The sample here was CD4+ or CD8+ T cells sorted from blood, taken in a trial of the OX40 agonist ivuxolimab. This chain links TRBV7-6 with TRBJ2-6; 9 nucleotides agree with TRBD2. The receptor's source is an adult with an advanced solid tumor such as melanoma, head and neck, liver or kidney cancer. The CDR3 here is CASSLRASGRLSGANVLTF. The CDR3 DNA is TGTGCCAGCAGCTTGAGGGCGAGCGGGAGGTTATCTGGGGCCAACGTCCTGACTTTC.